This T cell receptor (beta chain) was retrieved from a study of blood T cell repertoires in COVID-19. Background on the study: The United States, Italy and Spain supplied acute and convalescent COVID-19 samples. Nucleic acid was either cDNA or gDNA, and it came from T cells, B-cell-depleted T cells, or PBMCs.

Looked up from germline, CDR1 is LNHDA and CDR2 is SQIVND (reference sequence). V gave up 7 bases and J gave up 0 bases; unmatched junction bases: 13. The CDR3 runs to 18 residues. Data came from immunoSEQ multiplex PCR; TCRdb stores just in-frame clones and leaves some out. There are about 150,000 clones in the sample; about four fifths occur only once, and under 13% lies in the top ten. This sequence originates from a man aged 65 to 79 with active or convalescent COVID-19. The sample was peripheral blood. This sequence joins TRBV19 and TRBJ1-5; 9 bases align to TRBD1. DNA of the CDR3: TGTGCCAGTACGGTTCGGGGACAGGGATCTGCTAGCAATCAGCCCCAGCATTTT. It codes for CASTVRGQGSASNQPQHF.